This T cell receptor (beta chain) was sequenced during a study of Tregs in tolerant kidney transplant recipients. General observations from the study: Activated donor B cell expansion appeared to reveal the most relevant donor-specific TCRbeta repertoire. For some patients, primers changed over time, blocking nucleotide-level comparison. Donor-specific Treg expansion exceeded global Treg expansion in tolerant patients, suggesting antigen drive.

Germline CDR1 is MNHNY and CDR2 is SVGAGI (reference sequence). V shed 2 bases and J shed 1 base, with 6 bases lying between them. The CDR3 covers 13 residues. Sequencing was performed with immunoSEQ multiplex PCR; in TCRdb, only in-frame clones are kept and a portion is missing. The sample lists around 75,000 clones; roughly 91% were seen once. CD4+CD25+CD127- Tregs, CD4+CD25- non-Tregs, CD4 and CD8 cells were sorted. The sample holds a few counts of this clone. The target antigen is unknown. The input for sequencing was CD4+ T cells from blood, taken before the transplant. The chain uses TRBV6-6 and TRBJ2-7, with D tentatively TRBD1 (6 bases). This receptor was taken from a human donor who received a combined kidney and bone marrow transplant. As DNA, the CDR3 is TGTGCCAGCAGTTACGGACAGTCCTACGAGCAGTACTTC. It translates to CASSYGQSYEQYF.